This T cell receptor beta chain was sequenced during a study of regulatory T cells in long-lasting Graves disease. Turning to this clonotype: The junction shows a germline mismatch at one end, possibly a read error.

Germline CDR1 is LGHDT and CDR2 is YNNKEL (reference sequence). The CDR3 contains 14 residues. Building the TCR beta libraries relied on iRepertoire HTBI primers, and CDR3 regions underwent Arm-PCR. MiXCR, applied by TCRdb to the multiplex PCR reads, yields one record per CDR3 protein. Of about 540,000 distinct CDR3 sequences in the sample, around an eighth were seen once. As for time point: newly diagnosed GD, antithyroid drugs for less than 3 months. Scientists built the TCR library using RNA that was extracted from PBMCs. These data are also associated with another study on T cells in Graves' hyperthyroidism and ophthalmopathy.

This TCR derives from a man under 40 with Graves disease. This specimen was peripheral blood mononuclear cells (PBMCs), taken at new diagnosis, from a patient treated with antithyroid drugs. V and J are TRBV3-1 and TRBJ2-5; 7 bases map to TRBD1. The chain's CDR3 is CASSQGRGQETQHF. The CDR3 DNA sequence: TGTGCCAGCAGCCAAGGTAGGGGGCAAGAGACCCAGCACTTC.